The 16 T cell receptor beta chains in this list originate from one sample, sequenced in a study of T cells in Graves' hyperthyroidism and ophthalmopathy. TCR beta CDR3 region amplification was performed from RNA transcripts. Carried out on the TCR CDR3, a first-round RT-PCR used the HTBI primer set. TCRdb re-analysed the multiplex PCR reads in MiXCR, keeping a single row per CDR3 protein. The table includes roughly 570,000 distinct CDR3 sequences, approximately 44% detected once. Sequences were obtained from peripheral blood or thyroid tissue (not recorded which). These receptors all stem from a woman in her late teens or twenties with Graves' hyperthyroidism.

This clonotype has only a few counts. The chain links TRBV12-3 or TRBV12-4 to TRBJ2-5; 7 bases are shared with TRBD1. This CDR3 has 15 amino acids. V dropped 5 bases and J dropped 9; count of bases not matched to a gene: 15. DNA for the CDR3: TGTGCCAGCAGTCCGACAGGGTATAGCAATCAGCCCCAGTACTTC. This codes for CASSPTGYSNQPQYF.

This clonotype appeared many times. This chain uses TRBV6-2 or TRBV6-3 with TRBJ2-5, with TRBD2 as a possible D gene (6 bases). This CDR3 contains 15 residues. Germline lookup yields CDR1 MNHEY and CDR2 SVGEGT. Trimming pared 2 bases from V and 1 base from J, leaving 11 bases between. The CDR3 nucleotides are TGTGCCAGCAGTTACGACAGCGGGCGCCAAGAGACCCAGTACTTC. It encodes CASSYDSGRQETQYF.

The chain links TRBV6-4 to TRBJ2-1; the match to TRBD1 covers 10 bases. From germline, CDR1 is MRHNA and CDR2 SNTAGT. The CDR3 is made up of 17 amino acids. J gave up 4 bases and V 2 bases, and 8 bases lay outside the gene matches. This CDR3 is CASSDGQGEGPYNEQFF. The CDR3 DNA reads TGTGCCAGCAGTGACGGACAGGGGGAGGGCCCGTACAATGAGCAGTTCTTC.

The rearrangement links TRBV5-8 to TRBJ2-3; no firm D call. V was pared by 2 bases and J by 6 bases, with 7 bases between. CDR3 size: 12 residues. CDR1 is SGHTS and CDR2 is YDEGEE in the germline V gene. The CDR3 is CASSFPRDTQYF. The CDR3 coding sequence is TGTGCCAGCAGCTTCCCTCGCGATACGCAGTATTTT.

The rearrangement uses TRBV5-1 and TRBJ2-7; 7 positions agree with TRBD2. Germline lookup yields CDR1 SGHRS and CDR2 YFSETQ. V dropped 4 bases and J dropped 0; count of bases not matched to a gene: 13. This CDR3 is 17 amino acids long. The CDR3 sequence is CASSRLESAGVSYEQYF. Written as DNA, the CDR3 is TGCGCCAGCAGCCGACTTGAAAGCGCGGGAGTCTCCTACGAGCAGTACTTC.

The sample holds one count of this clonotype. The chain carries TRBV10-3 and TRBJ1-5; 7 bases are a match to TRBD1. The germline V gene has CDR1 ENHRY and CDR2 SYGVKD. This CDR3 is built from 12 residues. Trimming cost V 10 bases and J 5 bases; bases outside gene matches: 5. CDR3 region: CATWTGDQPQHF. The CDR3 DNA reads TGTGCCACCTGGACAGGAGATCAGCCCCAGCATTTT.

This clonotype was seen repeatedly, ten times or more. The rearrangement links TRBV5-1 to TRBJ2-7; TRBD2 aligns across 7 bases. The trim removed 0 bases at V and 4 bases at J, leaving 10 bases unmatched. Germline V CDR1 and CDR2: SGHRS, YFSETQ. This CDR3 spans 16 amino acids. The CDR3 reads CASSLAGLAAEYEQYF. In DNA form, the CDR3 reads TGCGCCAGCAGCTTGGCCGGGCTAGCGGCGGAGTACGAGCAGTACTTC.

This clonotype has at least ten counts. This chain connects TRBV9 to TRBJ1-4, with no clear D. Trimming shortened V by 0 bases and J by 5 bases, and 11 bases separated the two germline ends. Germline V gene lookup returns CDR1 SGDLS and CDR2 YYNGEE. The CDR3 runs 15 residues. CDR3 loop: CASSVGGRANEKLFF. CDR3 nucleotide sequence: TGTGCCAGCAGCGTAGGCGGCAGAGCGAATGAAAAACTGTTTTTT.

This clonotype was seen repeatedly, ten times or more. V is TRBV7-9 and J is TRBJ1-1; D might be TRBD1 (5 bases). V gave up 1 base and J gave up 3 bases, with 9 bases separating them. The CDR3 is made up of 14 amino acids. Germline CDR1 is SEHNR and CDR2 is FQNEAQ (reference sequence). This chain's CDR3 is CASSLGRGDTEAFF. CDR3 coding DNA: TGTGCCAGCAGCTTAGGGCGGGGGGACACTGAAGCTTTCTTT. The whole variable domain, remainder taken from reference TRBV7-9 and TRBJ1-1, is DTGVSQNPRHKITKRGQNVTFRCDPISEHNRLYWYRQTLGQGPEFLTYFQNEAQLEKSRLLSDRFSAERPKGSFSTLEIQRTEQGDSAMYLCASSLGRGDTEAFFGQGTRLTVV.

V and J are TRBV24-1 and TRBJ2-6, with D uncertain. Looked up from germline, CDR1 is KGHDR and CDR2 is SFDVKD. With 4 bases removed from V and 4 bases from J, the gap between germline ends came to 4 bases. The CDR3 length is 13 residues. CDR3 DNA: TGTGCCACCAGTGACCAGGGGGCCAACGTCCTGACTTTC. Protein: CATSDQGANVLTF.

This clonotype has a handful of counts. The genes are TRBV7-9 and TRBJ2-1; D gene unclear. CDR3 length: 11 amino acids. The germline gives CDR1 SEHNR, CDR2 FQNEAQ (reference sequence). The V end lost 4 bases, the J end lost 10 bases, and 8 bases lay between the germline ends. In DNA, the CDR3 is TGTGCCAGCAGCTCAATGAGGGAGCAGTTCTTC. Translation: CASSSMREQFF.

The chain links TRBV10-3 to TRBJ1-2; 7 bases fit TRBD1. V gave up 2 bases and J gave up 2 bases; unmatched junction bases: 5. Germline values: CDR1 ENHRY, CDR2 SYGVKD. The length of the CDR3 is 15 residues. CDR3 in amino acids: CAISETPGQNYGYTF. The CDR3 DNA reads TGTGCCATCAGTGAGACTCCGGGACAGAACTATGGCTACACCTTC.

This chain links TRBV7-2 with TRBJ2-7; 7 positions agree with TRBD1. The CDR3 loop spans 14 amino acids. V dropped 5 bases and J dropped 5; count of bases not matched to a gene: 9. The germline gives CDR1 SGHTA, CDR2 FQGNSA. The CDR3 loop is CASSVNRGPHEQYF. The CDR3 nucleotides read TGTGCCAGCAGCGTCAACAGGGGACCCCACGAGCAGTACTTC.

This clonotype was detected once. This chain connects TRBV7-6 to TRBJ2-7; TRBD2 agrees at 9 bases. Germline-derived CDR1 and CDR2 are SGHVS and FNYEAQ. The V gene end was trimmed by 1 base and the J gene end by 7 bases; junction bases not matched to a gene: 8. This CDR3 region has 15 residues. The CDR3 coding sequence is TGTGCCAGCAGCTTAGAATGGCTAGCGGGGAGGGAGCAGTACTTC. This gives the protein CASSLEWLAGREQYF.

The sample holds many counts of this clonotype. The rearrangement uses TRBV13 and TRBJ2-2; TRBD1 matches at 9 bases. Germline-derived CDR1 and CDR2 are PRHDT and FYEKMQ (reference sequence). V lost 4 bases, J lost 4 bases, and 10 bases stayed unmatched. The CDR3 totals 17 residues. CDR3 sequence reads: CASSSLSGTGPTGELFF. The CDR3 DNA follows: TGTGCCAGCAGCTCCCTATCCGGGACAGGGCCCACCGGGGAGCTGTTTTTT. Filled out from reference TRBV13 and TRBJ2-2, the complete variable domain reads AAGVIQSPRHLIKEKRETATLKCYPIPRHDTVYWYQQGPGQDPQFLISFYEKMQSDKGSIPDRFSAQQFSDYHSELNMSSLELGDSALYFCASSSLSGTGPTGELFFGEGSRLTVL.

As regards this clonotype: The junction differs from germline at one of its ends, possibly a read error. This chain links TRBV4-3 with TRBJ2-7, with 7 positions matching TRBD2. The CDR3 is made up of 16 amino acids. The germline V gene has CDR1 LGHNA and CDR2 YSLEER. Here the CDR3 reads CVSSQDQRELSYKQYF. In DNA form, the CDR3 reads TGCGTCAGCAGCCAAGATCAGCGGGAACTCTCCTACAAGCAGTACTTC.